This T cell receptor (beta chain) appears in the sequencing data of a study of spatial heterogeneity in lung cancer. Individual TCR cDNA molecules each bore their own unique molecular identifier. TCRdb re-called the 5' RACE reads with MiXCR, one entry per CDR3 protein. Among around 14,000 distinct CDR3 sequences listed, around 3.3% were seen once. With regard to this clonotype: The library was prepared for alpha chains; this beta chain is a stray read, so its frequency means little.

Time point reported: sample taken at primary tumor resection. Untreated early-stage non-small cell lung cancer patients, approximately 76 in total, were the donors. Whole RNA came from tumor, nontumor lung or frozen PBMC and was sequenced without being sorted. The germline V and J ends were trimmed by 3 bases and 1 base, with 8 bases remaining between them. CDR1 is SEHNR, CDR2 FQNEAQ, per germline (reference sequence). The CDR3 runs to 14 residues. The sequencing here drew on normal lung tissue next to the tumor, taken at surgery. The rearrangement uses TRBV7-9 and TRBJ2-3; D might be TRBD2 (6 bases). This receptor was taken from a male donor with early-stage non-small cell lung cancer. Here the CDR3 DNA reads TGTGCCAGCAGCTTCCCTAGCGGCACAGATACGCAGTATTTT. Its translation is CASSFPSGTDTQYF. The variable domain in full, completed from reference TRBV7-9 and TRBJ2-3, reads DTGVSQNPRHKITKRGQNVTFRCDPISEHNRLYWYRQTLGQGPEFLTYFQNEAQLEKSRLLSDRFSAERPKGSFSTLEIQRTEQGDSAMYLCASSFPSGTDTQYFGPGTRLTVL.